Sequencing of this T cell receptor (beta chain) was carried out in a study of CD8 T cells in ankylosing spondylitis. This clonotype has at least ten counts. One entry per CDR3 protein, called by TCRdb with MiXCR from the 5' RACE reads. The sample shows about 130,000 distinct CDR3 sequences, more than 6.5% of them seen only once. The receptor was derived from a male donor with ankylosing spondylitis or in good health (not recorded which). Material: blood, either unsorted or a sorted T cell fraction (not recorded which).

In nucleotides, the CDR3 is TGCAGTGCTAGAGTTGCTAGTCGGTCTGTCAATGAGCAGTTCTTC. Translating gives CSARVASRSVNEQFF. The rearrangement joins TRBV20-1 to TRBJ2-1, with D uncertain. The CDR3 totals 15 residues. Germline CDR1 is DFQATT and CDR2 is SNEGSKA (reference sequence). The germline V and J ends were trimmed by 1 base and 6 bases, with 16 bases remaining between them.